Listed below are T cell receptor beta chains from one sample, sequenced in a study of CD8+ T cells in alopecia areata. Repertoires were generated with immunoSEQ multiplex PCR, while TCRdb's copy carries only in-frame clones and drops some. The table records 65,000 to 75,000 clones, 29% of them present only once. The sequencing here drew on CD8+ T cells sorted from blood, taken at week 4, from a patient treated with tofacitinib. The receptors shown here come from a human donor with alopecia areata. CDR3s include the opening cysteine and the closing phenylalanine or tryptophan. D genes are given only for firm matches. Clone size appears in some rows only: once, few, many, or a class for an expanded clone.

J gene,D gene,CDR3 length,clone size,V gene,CDR3 DNA,CDR3 protein
TRBJ2-5,TRBD2,16,few,TRBV7-8,TGTGCCAGCAGCTTTAGACTAGCGGGAGGTTTAGAGACCCAGTACTTC,CASSFRLAGGLETQYF
TRBJ1-2,TRBD1,15,NA,TRBV29-1,TGCAGCGCGGGACCGGGACAGGGATCCGACTATGGCTACACCTTC,CSAGPGQGSDYGYTF
TRBJ2-7,TRBD1,13,few,TRBV29-1,TGCAGCGTCGTGACAGGGGAATCCTACGAGCAGTACTTC,CSVVTGESYEQYF
TRBJ2-1,TRBD2,17,NA,TRBV29-1,TGCAGCGCTCTAGCGGGATCACCCCCTCACTCCTACAATGAGCAGTTCTTC,CSALAGSPPHSYNEQFF
TRBJ2-7,TRBD1,15,NA,TRBV11-2,TGTGCCAGCAGCTTATATTGGGACAGGGGCTACGAGCAGTACTTC,CASSLYWDRGYEQYF
TRBJ2-7,TRBD2,16,few,TRBV4-1,TGCGCCAGCAGCCAAGTTTCCAGCGGGAGGAACTACGAGCAGTACTTC,CASSQVSSGRNYEQYF
TRBJ2-1,TRBD2,17,NA,TRBV4-1,TGCGCCAGCAGCCAAGTGGGGACTAGCGGGAGAGGCGATGAGCAGTTCTTC,CASSQVGTSGRGDEQFF
TRBJ2-7,NA,14,NA,TRBV2,TGTGCCAGCAGTGATCCGGAGGGCTCCTACGAGCAGTACTTC,CASSDPEGSYEQYF
TRBJ2-1,NA,15,few,TRBV29-1,TGCAGCGTCACAGGGTCCAGTGGATTAGGGGATGAGCAGTTCTTC,CSVTGSSGLGDEQFF
TRBJ1-3,NA,12,NA,TRBV29-1,TGCAGCGTTACGTACTCTGGAAACACCATATATTTT,CSVTYSGNTIYF
TRBJ2-7,TRBD2,15,NA,TRBV4-1,TGCGCCAGCAGCCAAGGTCCACTAGCGCGTGCCGAGCAGTACTTC,CASSQGPLARAEQYF
TRBJ2-7,NA,12,few,TRBV30,TGTGCCTGGAGCGTCAGGGCCGACGAGCAGTACTTC,CAWSVRADEQYF
TRBJ2-7,TRBD2,14,NA,TRBV5-1,TGCGCCAGCAGGGTAGCGGGAGGATCCTACGAGCAGTACTTC,CASRVAGGSYEQYF
TRBJ2-7,NA,17,NA,TRBV29-1,TGCAGCGTTGAGGGTGGATCGGGTAGCGGATCGACCTACGAGCAGTACTTC,CSVEGGSGSGSTYEQYF
TRBJ2-2,NA,17,NA,TRBV15,TGTGCCACCAGCAGAGATTTCGGGAGCCCCTTCAACGGGGAGCTGTTTTTT,CATSRDFGSPFNGELFF
TRBJ2-7,NA,15,few,TRBV5-1,TGCGCCAGCTCCGTTCGGGGAACCCTCTCCTACGAGCAGTACTTC,CASSVRGTLSYEQYF
TRBJ2-7,TRBD2,12,NA,TRBV7-2,TGTGCCAGCAGCCAGATAGCGGGAGAGCAGTACTTC,CASSQIAGEQYF
TRBJ2-1,NA,12,few,TRBV7-9,TGTGCCGGGAGCTGGAGGGCCACTGAGCAGTTCTTC,CAGSWRATEQFF
TRBJ1-1,NA,12,few,TRBV27,TGTGCCAGCAGCCGACCAAACACTGAAGCTTTCTTT,CASSRPNTEAFF
TRBJ2-3,NA,15,few,TRBV29-1,TGCAGCGTTGAAGATCGGATTAGCGGCACAGATACGCAGTATTTT,CSVEDRISGTDTQYF
TRBJ2-6,TRBD1,17,NA,TRBV5-6,TGTGCCAGCAGCTCCCCGGGACAGGGCTCTGGGGCCAACGTCCTGACTTTC,CASSSPGQGSGANVLTF
TRBJ2-7,NA,14,NA,TRBV5-1,TGCGCCAGCAGCTTCGTAGCGGACTCCTACGAGCAGTACTTC,CASSFVADSYEQYF
TRBJ2-5,NA,15,NA,TRBV21-1,TGTGCCAGCAGCACTGTTACCGGGGGACAAGAGACCCAGTACTTC,CASSTVTGGQETQYF
TRBJ1-2,NA,11,medium-sized,TRBV6-1,TGTGCCAGCAGCTCATACTATGGCTACACCTTC,CASSSYYGYTF
TRBJ2-7,NA,14,NA,TRBV4-1,TGCGCCAGCAGCCAAGATGCGGGCCCCTACGAGCAGTACTTC,CASSQDAGPYEQYF
TRBJ2-1,NA,12,few,TRBV30,TGTGCCTGGAGTTCTCCGAGGTATGAGCAGTTCTTC,CAWSSPRYEQFF
TRBJ2-5,NA,12,few,TRBV9,TGTGCCAGCAGCGTTATGGAAGAGACCCAGTACTTC,CASSVMEETQYF
TRBJ2-5,NA,13,NA,TRBV9,TGTGCCAGCAGCGTGGACAGTAGGGAGACCCAGTACTTC,CASSVDSRETQYF
TRBJ2-3,TRBD1,17,few,TRBV5-1,TGCGCCAGCAGCTGGGGGACAGCCGGACCAAGCACAGATACGCAGTATTTT,CASSWGTAGPSTDTQYF
TRBJ2-2,NA,13,once,TRBV25-1,TGTGCCAGCAGTATTCAAGGGAACGGGGAGCTGTTTTTT,CASSIQGNGELFF
TRBJ1-2,TRBD1,14,NA,TRBV9,TGTGCCAGCAGCGTAGGACAGGGTGACTCTGGCTACACCTTC,CASSVGQGDSGYTF
TRBJ1-2,NA,13,many,TRBV6-5,TGTGCCAGCAGCCCCCACCGACAGATGGGCTACACCTTC,CASSPHRQMGYTF
TRBJ1-1,NA,13,NA,TRBV27,TGTGCCAGCAGTTGGGCAGGGCCCACTGAAGCTTTCTTT,CASSWAGPTEAFF
TRBJ2-7,TRBD1,15,NA,TRBV7-9,TGTGCCAGCAGCCCCCGGGGGACAGGGGTATACGAGCAGTACTTC,CASSPRGTGVYEQYF
TRBJ1-1,TRBD1,12,NA,TRBV29-1,TGCAGCGTTGAAGGGGAACAGGGGGAAGCTTTCTTT,CSVEGEQGEAFF
TRBJ1-5,NA,15,few,TRBV30,TGTGCCTGGAGTGTATTGGGGACACCTAATCAGCCCCAGCATTTT,CAWSVLGTPNQPQHF
TRBJ1-5,NA,16,NA,TRBV6-1,TGTGCCAGCAGTGAATTGGGGTGGTTAAGCAATCAGCCCCAGCATTTT,CASSELGWLSNQPQHF
TRBJ2-2,NA,11,NA,TRBV29-1,TGCAGCGTTGAGGATGGCGGGGAGCTGTTTTTT,CSVEDGGELFF
TRBJ2-7,NA,12,few,TRBV9,TGTGCCAGCAGCGCATCCATGGGGAGAGTTAGCTTC,CASSASMGRVSF
TRBJ2-1,NA,15,NA,TRBV29-1,TGCAGCGTTTCGGGACTCTGGAACTCCTACAATGAGCAGTTCTTC,CSVSGLWNSYNEQFF
TRBJ2-7,TRBD1,13,NA,TRBV29-1,TGCAGCGTTGTGGGCAGGGGGAACTACGAGCAGTACTTC,CSVVGRGNYEQYF
TRBJ1-1,NA,14,NA,TRBV10-3,TGTGCCATCAGTGAGTCCAGGGGGAACACTGAAGCTTTCTTT,CAISESRGNTEAFF
TRBJ1-1,NA,15,NA,TRBV19,TGTGCCAGTAGTTCACCAACTGGGGCTACTTTGGAAGCTTTCTTT,CASSSPTGATLEAFF
TRBJ2-7,TRBD1,15,NA,TRBV14,TGTGCCAGCAGCCAAGGGACAGGGGTGACCTACGAGCAGTACTTC,CASSQGTGVTYEQYF
TRBJ2-5,TRBD2,10,NA,TRBV10-2,TGCGCCACCGGGAGGGAGACCCAGTACTTC,CATGRETQYF
TRBJ2-7,TRBD2,14,NA,TRBV29-1,TGCAGCGTTGTGGTAGCGGGGGGGACCTACGAGCAGTACTTC,CSVVVAGGTYEQYF
TRBJ2-7,NA,15,NA,TRBV9,TGTGCCAGCAGCGTAAGCTCCGGGACACAGTACGAGCAGTACTTC,CASSVSSGTQYEQYF
TRBJ2-2,TRBD1,15,NA,TRBV29-1,TGCAGCGTTGAACTCACCGACAGGGGGTTCGGGGAGCTGTTTTTT,CSVELTDRGFGELFF
TRBJ2-7,TRBD1,16,few,TRBV4-3,TGCGCCAGCAGCCAAGATCCGGCAGGGGGCTTCTACGAGCAGTACTTC,CASSQDPAGGFYEQYF
TRBJ1-3,NA,16,NA,TRBV7-2,TGTGCCAGCAGCTTGGGGCTACTCACCTCTGGAAACACCATATATTTT,CASSLGLLTSGNTIYF
TRBJ1-2,NA,12,NA,TRBV30,TGTGCCTGGACCGAAGGGATCTATGGCTACACCTTC,CAWTEGIYGYTF